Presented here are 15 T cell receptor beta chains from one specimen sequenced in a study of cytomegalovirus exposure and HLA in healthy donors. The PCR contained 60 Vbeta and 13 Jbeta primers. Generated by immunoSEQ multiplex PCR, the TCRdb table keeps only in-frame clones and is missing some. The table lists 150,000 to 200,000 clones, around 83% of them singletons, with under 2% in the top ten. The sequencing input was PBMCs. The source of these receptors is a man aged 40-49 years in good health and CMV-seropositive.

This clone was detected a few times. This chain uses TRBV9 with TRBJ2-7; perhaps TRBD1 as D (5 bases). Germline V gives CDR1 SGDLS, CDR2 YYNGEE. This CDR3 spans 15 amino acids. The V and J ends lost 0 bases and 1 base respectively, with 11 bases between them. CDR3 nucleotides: TGTGCCAGCAGCGTAGACGGACGGACATCCTACGAGCAGTACTTC. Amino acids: CASSVDGRTSYEQYF.

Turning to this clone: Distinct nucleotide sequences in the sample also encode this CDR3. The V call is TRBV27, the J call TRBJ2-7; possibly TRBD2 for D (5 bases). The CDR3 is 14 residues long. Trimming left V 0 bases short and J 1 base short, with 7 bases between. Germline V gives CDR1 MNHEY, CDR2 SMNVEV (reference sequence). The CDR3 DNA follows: TGTGCCAGCAGTTTATCGGGCGGGTCCTACGAGCAGTACTTC. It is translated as CASSLSGGSYEQYF.

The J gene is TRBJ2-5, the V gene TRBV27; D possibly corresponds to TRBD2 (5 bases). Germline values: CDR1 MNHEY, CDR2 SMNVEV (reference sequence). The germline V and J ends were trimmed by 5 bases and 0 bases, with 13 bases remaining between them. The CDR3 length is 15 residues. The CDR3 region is CASSPLDWYQETQYF. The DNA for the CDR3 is TGTGCCAGCAGTCCACTAGACTGGTACCAAGAGACCCAGTACTTC.

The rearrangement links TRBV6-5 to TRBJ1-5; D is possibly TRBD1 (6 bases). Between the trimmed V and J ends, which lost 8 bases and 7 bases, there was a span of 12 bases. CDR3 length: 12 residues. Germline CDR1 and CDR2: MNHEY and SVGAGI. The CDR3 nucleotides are TGTGCCAGCCGTAGGGGGAAACAGCCCCAGCATTTT. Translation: CASRRGKQPQHF.

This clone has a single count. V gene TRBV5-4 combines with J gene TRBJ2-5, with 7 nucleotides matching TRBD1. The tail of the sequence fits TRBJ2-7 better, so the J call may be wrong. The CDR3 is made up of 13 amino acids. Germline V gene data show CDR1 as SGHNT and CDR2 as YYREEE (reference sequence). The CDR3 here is CASSTTGTYEQYF. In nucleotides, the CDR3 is TGTGCCAGCAGCACGACAGGGACCTACGAGCAGTACTTC.

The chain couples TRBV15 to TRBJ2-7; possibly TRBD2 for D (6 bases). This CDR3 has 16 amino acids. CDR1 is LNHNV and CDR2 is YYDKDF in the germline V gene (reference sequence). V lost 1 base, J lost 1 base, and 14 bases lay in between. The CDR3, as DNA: TGTGCCACCAGCAGAGGACGGGAAGGGACTTCCTACGAGCAGTACTTC. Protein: CATSRGREGTSYEQYF.

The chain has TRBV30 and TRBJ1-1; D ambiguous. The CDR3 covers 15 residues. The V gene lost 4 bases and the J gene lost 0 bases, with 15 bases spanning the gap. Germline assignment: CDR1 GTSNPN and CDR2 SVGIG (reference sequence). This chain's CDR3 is CAWTKHQSLNTEAFF. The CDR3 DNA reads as TGTGCCTGGACCAAACACCAATCATTGAACACTGAAGCTTTCTTT.

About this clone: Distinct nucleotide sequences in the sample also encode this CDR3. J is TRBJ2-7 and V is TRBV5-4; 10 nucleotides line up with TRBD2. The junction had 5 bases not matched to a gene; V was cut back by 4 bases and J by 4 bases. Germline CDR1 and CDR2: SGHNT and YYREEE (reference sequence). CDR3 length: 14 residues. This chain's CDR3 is CASSKLAGRYEQYF. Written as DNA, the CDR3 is TGTGCCAGCAGCAAACTAGCGGGGAGGTACGAGCAGTACTTC.

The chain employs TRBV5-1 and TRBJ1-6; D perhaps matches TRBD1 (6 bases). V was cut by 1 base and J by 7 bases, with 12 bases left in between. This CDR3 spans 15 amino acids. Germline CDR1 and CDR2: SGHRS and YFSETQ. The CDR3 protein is CASSLQGPRNSPLHF. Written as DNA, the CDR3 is TGCGCCAGCAGCTTGCAGGGGCCGCGGAATTCACCCCTCCACTTT.

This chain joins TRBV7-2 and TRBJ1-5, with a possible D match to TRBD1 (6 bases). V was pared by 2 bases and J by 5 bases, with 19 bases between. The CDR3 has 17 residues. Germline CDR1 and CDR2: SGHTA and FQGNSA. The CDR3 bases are TGTGCCAGCAGCTTACCCCTTGCGGCGGGGGGGCATCAGCCCCAGCATTTT. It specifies CASSLPLAAGGHQPQHF.

The DNA of the CDR3 is TGTGCCAGCAGTTCTAGGAGACTAGCAGGGAACAATGAGCAGTTCTTC. It translates to CASSSRRLAGNNEQFF. This chain connects TRBV14 to TRBJ2-1, with TRBD2 identical over 7 bases. The CDR3 is made up of 16 amino acids. Per the germline V gene, CDR1 is SGHDN and CDR2 is FVKESK. J was trimmed by 5 bases and V by 6 bases; bases with no gene match: 13.

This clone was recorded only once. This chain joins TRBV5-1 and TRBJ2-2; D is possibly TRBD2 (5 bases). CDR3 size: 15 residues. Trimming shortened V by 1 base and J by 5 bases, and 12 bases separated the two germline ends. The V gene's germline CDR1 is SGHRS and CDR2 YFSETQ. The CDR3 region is CASSLSGQMTGELFF. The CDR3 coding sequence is TGCGCCAGCAGCTTGAGCGGCCAGATGACCGGGGAGCTGTTTTTT.

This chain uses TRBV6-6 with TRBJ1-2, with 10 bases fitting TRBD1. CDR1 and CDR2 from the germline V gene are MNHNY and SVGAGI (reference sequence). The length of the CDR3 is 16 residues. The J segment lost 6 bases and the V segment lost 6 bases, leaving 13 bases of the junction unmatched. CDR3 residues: CASRQPGQGLKDGYTF. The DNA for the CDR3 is TGTGCCAGCAGGCAACCGGGACAGGGGTTGAAGGATGGCTACACCTTC.

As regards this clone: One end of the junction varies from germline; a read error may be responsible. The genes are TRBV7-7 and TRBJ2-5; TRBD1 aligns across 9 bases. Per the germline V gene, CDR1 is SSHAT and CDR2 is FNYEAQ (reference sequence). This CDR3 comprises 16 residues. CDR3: CASSLGIGQGIETQYF. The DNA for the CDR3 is TGTGCTAGCAGCTTAGGGATTGGACAGGGGATAGAGACCCAGTACTTC.

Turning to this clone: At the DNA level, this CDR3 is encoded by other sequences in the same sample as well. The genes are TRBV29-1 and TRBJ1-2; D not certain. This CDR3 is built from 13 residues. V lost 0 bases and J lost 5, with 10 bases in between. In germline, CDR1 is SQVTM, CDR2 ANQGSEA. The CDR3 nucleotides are TGCAGCGTTGAAGATGGTCAGAGGTATGGCTACACCTTC. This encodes CSVEDGQRYGYTF.